This paragraph covers one TCR beta chain sequence. Its antigen remains unknown. Donors gave 8 to 10 milliliters of peripheral blood apiece. PBMCs numbering at least 6.5 million were isolated per sample. Per sample, at least 6 micrograms of total RNA were extracted. The CDR3 covers 14 residues. With 3 bases removed from V and 1 base from J, the gap between germline ends came to 9 bases. Germline CDR1 reads MNHEY; CDR2 reads SMNVEV (reference sequence). This entry is derived from a study of blood T cells in healthy people across ages. Overall study findings and caveats: The study found TCR beta diversity correlated strongly with naive T cell percentage.

The second PCR ran roughly 6 to 11 cycles with a sample-barcoded 5' primer and J-beta primers. One entry per CDR3 protein, called by TCRdb with MiXCR from the 5' RACE reads. Of about 970,000 distinct CDR3 sequences listed, just over 50% are singletons. The TCR was taken from a woman between 55 and 75 years old in good health. J is TRBJ1-1 and V is TRBV27; unclear D gene. Sequencing input: blood. This CDR3 is CASSFLSGNTEAFF. The CDR3 DNA is TGTGCCAGCAGTTTCTTATCGGGGAACACTGAAGCTTTCTTT.